This T cell receptor beta chain came from a study of blood T cell repertoires in COVID-19. Profiled with immunoSEQ multiplex PCR; TCRdb holds only in-frame clones, not every one. Of roughly 75,000 clones detected, around nine tenths appear once; the ten largest clones hold about 7.1%. The sequenced material came from peripheral blood. This TCR was recovered from a human donor in a cohort sampled during active COVID-19.

This chain's CDR3 is CASSLDRGPTDTQYF. The CDR3 region has the DNA TGTGCCAGCAGCCTGGACAGGGGGCCTACAGATACGCAGTATTTT. The V and J genes are TRBV28 and TRBJ2-3; 11 positions agree with TRBD1. The junction had 5 bases not matched to a gene; V was cut back by 6 bases and J by 3 bases. The CDR3 is 15 amino acids. CDR1 is MDHEN and CDR2 is SYDVKM in the germline V gene.